This TCR beta chain was found in a study of shared clonotypes between healthy human individuals (dated by TCRdb to the early 2020s). The study in broad terms: The cohort included three men and two women between 18 and 49 years of age. For each donor, three plates each were used for CD4 naive and CD4 memory, two plates were used for CD8 naive, and one plate was used for CD8 memory. Blood TCR repertoires of 5 or 6 healthy adults were deeply sequenced to estimate repertoire size and the extent of clonotype sharing between individuals. Libraries were prepared and TCR repertoires were sequenced by different laboratories using diverse techniques, in order to increase sequencing depth and limit assay-specific biases. Per donor, leukapheresis produced somewhere between about 0.94 and 9 billion PBMCs. What the research found in general, with its limitations: Larger estimated clonotype richness was generally found for naive subsets than for memory subsets. Because the study included only a small number of donors, the genetic and exposure-history diversity represented was limited. Even with the large sequencing depth, rarefaction of the sorted-subset datasets indicated that sequencing was incomplete. About 4.5% of naive CD4, around 4% of naive CD8, approximately 2% of memory CD4, and less than 0.45% of memory CD8 clonotypes were shared across a few donors. Compared with non-shared clonotypes, clonotypes shared by all four sorted-subset donors had higher generation probabilities. Pairwise subsampling indicated that sequencing depth was expected to affect the degree of clonotype sharing among donors. Sampling was restricted to blood, and TCR repertoires in tissue are likely to differ from TCR repertoires in blood.

CD8 naive samples were CD45RO-negative cells positively selected for CCR7, giving a CD45RA+CCR7+ population that excluded TemRA cells. The donors were healthy, HIV-negative adults with no recently reported acute infections or vaccinations. Every donor was a Caucasian adult residing in Nashville, Tennessee, USA. Blood was obtained by leukapheresis, after which PBMCs were separated by Ficoll-Histopaque density gradient centrifugation and cryopreserved in liquid nitrogen vapor phase. Analytical flow cytometry was used to check the purity and quantity of each magnetically sorted T cell population. Each sorted fraction had its genomic DNA isolated and then quantified by UV absorbance on a Nanodrop 2000c. This clone was seen more than once but under ten times. Its antigen is currently not known. The sample holds no much larger clone one base away, and base qualities are not on file. Using the deep immunoSEQ assay, multiplex PCR amplified TCR CDR3 regions from genomic DNA. For each cell subset, the extracted genomic DNA was distributed evenly across all wells of several immunoSEQ 96-well plates, and each plate served as one replicate. For sorted subsets, about 200 ng genomic DNA, equal to tens of thousands of T cell genomes, was loaded into each replicate PCR. Purified libraries were quantified with a Qubit 3.0 fluorometer, sized on a Bioanalyzer 2100, and re-quantified with the KAPA Library Quantification kit. Every immunoSEQ 96-well plate was sequenced on a separate single-read 150-cycle Illumina NextSeq 550 flow cell. The paper's data handling went like this. Because the immunoSEQ output held only junctional sequences and lacked quality scores, the filtering could not match the filtering applied to full-length reads. To assign V/J genes and CDR3, sequences were annotated against IMGT germline references using PyIR, a Python wrapper for IgBLAST v1.9. Reads with weak V/J assignments (E-value above 1e-6), missing CDR3, stop codons, out-of-frame junctions, or ambiguous translated residues were removed. V3J clonotypes were defined as sequences sharing an identical inferred V gene, J gene, and CDR3 amino acid sequence. Percentage overlap between repertoires was calculated by dividing the number of shared unique clonotypes by the size of the smaller repertoire. Repertoire richness was assessed with RTK rarefaction, the Chao1 estimator, and Recon v2.1 estimates of unobserved clonotypes. OLGA was used to compute generation probabilities for all TCRbeta clonotypes that the gDNA method yielded from a few donors. In TCRdb, the immuneACCESS table is reduced to in-frame sequences with V and J assigned. These tables do not hold every clone; where another copy was compared, an unresolved V gene accounts for under half, and the others remain unexplained. Clone size and V and J calls were adopted from that table, with D and trimming inferred from the DNA. In this sample the table shows around 2.1 million clones, roughly 91% of which occur a single time. Jointly, the top ten make up about 1.5% of the sample.

Counted from cysteine to phenylalanine, this CDR3 has 14 amino acids. The DNA shown is the 42-base CDR3, in frame from base 1. The V and J ends are trimmed by 4 bases and 4 bases, leaving 13 bases between them. CDR1 SGHTA and CDR2 FQGNSA were looked up in the germline V gene. The clonotype comes from a man in his late teens or twenties in good health. Some clones in this sample may be carry-over from other donors' samples. The V gene is TRBV7-2 and the J gene is TRBJ1-2; TRBD1 is a weak D gene call, 5 bases matching. Sequencing was carried out using naive CD8+ T cells from PBMCs. Explained via the paper, the cell subset or site label denotes: CD45RA+CCR7+. The sequenced DNA: TGTGCCAGCAGCTATGGTTGGGACCCCTATGGCTACACCTTC. Its product reads: CASSYGWDPYGYTF. Where the CDR3 stops, the reference TRBV7-2 and TRBJ1-2 genes take over; the full variable domain is GAGVSQSPSNKVTEKGKDVELRCDPISGHTALYWYRQSLGQGLEFLIYFQGNSAPDKSGLPSDRFSAERTGGSVSTLTIQRTQQEDSAVYLCASSYGWDPYGYTFGSGTRLTVV.